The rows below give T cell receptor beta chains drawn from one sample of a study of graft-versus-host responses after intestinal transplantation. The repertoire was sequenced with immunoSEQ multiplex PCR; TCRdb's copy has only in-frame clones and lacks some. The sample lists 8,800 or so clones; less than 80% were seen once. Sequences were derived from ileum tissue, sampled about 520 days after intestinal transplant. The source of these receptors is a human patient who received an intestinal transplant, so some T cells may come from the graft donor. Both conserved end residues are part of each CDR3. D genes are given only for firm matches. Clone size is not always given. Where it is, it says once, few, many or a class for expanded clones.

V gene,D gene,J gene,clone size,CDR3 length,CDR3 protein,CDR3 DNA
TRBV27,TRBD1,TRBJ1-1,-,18,CASSIQFRDRGSNTEAFF,TGTGCCAGCAGTATCCAATTCCGGGACAGGGGTTCGAACACTGAAGCTTTCTTT
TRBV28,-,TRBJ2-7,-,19,CASSPNGPRSSGGTYEQYF,TGTGCCAGCAGTCCGAATGGGCCCCGGAGTTCGGGCGGAACCTACGAGCAGTACTTC
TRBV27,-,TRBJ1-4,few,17,CASSLSILRGQGEKLFF,TGTGCCAGCAGTTTATCTATTCTCCGGGGGCAAGGGGAAAAACTGTTTTTT
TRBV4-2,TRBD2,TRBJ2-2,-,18,CASSQELLAGGPTGELFF,TGTGCCAGCAGCCAAGAGCTCCTAGCGGGAGGGCCCACCGGGGAGCTGTTTTTT
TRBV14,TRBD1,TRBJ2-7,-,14,CASSHPGTGVEQYF,TGTGCCAGCAGCCACCCCGGGACAGGGGTCGAGCAGTACTTC
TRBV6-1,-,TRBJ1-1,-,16,CASSVARWALNTEAFF,TGTGCCAGCAGTGTTGCTCGGTGGGCCCTGAACACTGAAGCTTTCTTT
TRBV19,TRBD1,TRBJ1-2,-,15,CASSNGGQTYYGYTF,TGTGCCAGTAGTAACGGGGGACAGACGTACTATGGCTACACCTTC
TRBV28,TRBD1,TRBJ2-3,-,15,CASRPGTGGADTQYF,TGTGCCAGCAGGCCCGGGACAGGGGGGGCAGATACGCAGTATTTT
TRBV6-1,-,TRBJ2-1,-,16,CASSGGTSGSYNEQFF,TGTGCCAGCAGTGGAGGGACCTCCGGCTCCTACAATGAGCAGTTCTTC
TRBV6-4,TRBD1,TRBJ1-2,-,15,CASSENTGQGGGYTF,TGTGCCAGCAGCGAAAATACGGGACAGGGGGGCGGCTACACCTTC
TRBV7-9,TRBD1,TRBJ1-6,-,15,CAIRQGSSYNSPLHF,TGTGCCATACGACAGGGGAGCTCCTATAATTCACCCCTCCACTTT
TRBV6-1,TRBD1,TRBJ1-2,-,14,CASSDGGTGVGYTF,TGTGCCAGCAGTGACGGAGGGACAGGGGTAGGCTACACCTTC
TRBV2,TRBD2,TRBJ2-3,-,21,CASSEDPGLAGGRLSTDTQYF,TGTGCCAGCAGTGAAGACCCGGGACTAGCGGGGGGGCGCCTATCCACAGATACGCAGTATTTT
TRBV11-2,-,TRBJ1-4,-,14,CASSRHPGGEKLFF,TGTGCCAGCAGCCGACATCCCGGAGGGGAAAAACTGTTTTTT
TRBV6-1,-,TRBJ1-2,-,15,CASSEMTGRGYGYTF,TGTGCCAGCAGTGAAATGACAGGCAGGGGCTATGGCTACACCTTC
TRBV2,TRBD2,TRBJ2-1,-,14,CASSLAGGANEQFF,TGTGCCAGCAGTCTAGCGGGAGGGGCCAATGAGCAGTTCTTC
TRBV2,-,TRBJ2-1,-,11,CASNSRNEQFF,TGTGCCAGCAACAGCCGCAATGAGCAGTTCTTC
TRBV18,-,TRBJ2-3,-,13,CASSPRGTDTQYF,TGTGCCAGCTCACCAAGGGGTACAGATACGCAGTATTTT
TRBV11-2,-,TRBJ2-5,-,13,CASSFGGWETQYF,TGTGCCAGCAGCTTCGGGGGATGGGAGACCCAGTACTTC
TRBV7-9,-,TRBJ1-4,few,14,CASSFGNSAEKLFF,TGTGCCAGCAGCTTCGGTAACAGCGCCGAAAAACTGTTTTTT
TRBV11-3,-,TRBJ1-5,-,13,CASSFICLQPQHF,TGTGCCAGCAGCTTTATCTGTCTCCAGCCCCAGCATTTT
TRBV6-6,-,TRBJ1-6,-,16,CATRWDQDLGNSPLHF,TGTGCGACGCGGTGGGACCAGGACTTGGGGAATTCACCCCTCCACTTT
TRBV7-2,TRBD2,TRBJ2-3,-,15,CASSSVAGYTDTQYF,TGTGCCAGCAGCTCCGTAGCGGGGTACACAGATACGCAGTATTTT
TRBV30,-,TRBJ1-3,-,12,CAQRAFGNTIYF,TGTGCCCAGAGGGCCTTTGGAAACACCATATATTTT
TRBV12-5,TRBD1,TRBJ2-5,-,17,CASGYLLGTTGTETQYF,TGTGCTAGTGGTTACTTACTTGGAACGACAGGGACGGAGACCCAGTACTTC
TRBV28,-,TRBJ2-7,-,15,CASSLFGHPSYEQYF,TGTGCCAGCAGTTTATTCGGGCACCCCTCCTACGAGCAGTACTTC
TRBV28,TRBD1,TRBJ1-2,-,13,CASSIQGVYGYTF,TGTGCCAGCAGCATACAGGGGGTCTATGGCTACACCTTC